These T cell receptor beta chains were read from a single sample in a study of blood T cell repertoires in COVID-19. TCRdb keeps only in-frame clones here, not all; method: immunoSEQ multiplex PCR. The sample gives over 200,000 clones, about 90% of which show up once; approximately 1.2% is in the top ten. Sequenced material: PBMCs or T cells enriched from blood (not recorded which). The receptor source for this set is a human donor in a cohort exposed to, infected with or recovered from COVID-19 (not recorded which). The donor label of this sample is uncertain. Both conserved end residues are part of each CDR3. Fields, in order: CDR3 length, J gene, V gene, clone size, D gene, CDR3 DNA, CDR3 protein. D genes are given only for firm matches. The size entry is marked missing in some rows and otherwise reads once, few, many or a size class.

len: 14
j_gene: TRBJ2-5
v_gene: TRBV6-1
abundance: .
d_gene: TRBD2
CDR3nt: TGTGCCAGCAGTGATGGGCGGGAGGCCGCGTCCCAGTACTTC
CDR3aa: CASSDGREAASQYF

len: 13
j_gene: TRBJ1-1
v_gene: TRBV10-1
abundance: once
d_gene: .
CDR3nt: TGCGCCAGCACGGTGGTTCTCACCACTGAAGCTTTCTTT
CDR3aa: CASTVVLTTEAFF

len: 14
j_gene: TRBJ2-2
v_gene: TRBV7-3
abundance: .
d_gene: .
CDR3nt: TGTGCCAGCAGCTTCCTCGGGACATCCGGGGAGCTGTTTTTT
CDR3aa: CASSFLGTSGELFF

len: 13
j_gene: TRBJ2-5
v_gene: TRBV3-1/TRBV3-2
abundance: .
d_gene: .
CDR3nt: TGTGCCAGCAGCCGACGGGGACAAGAGACCCAGTACTTC
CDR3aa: CASSRRGQETQYF

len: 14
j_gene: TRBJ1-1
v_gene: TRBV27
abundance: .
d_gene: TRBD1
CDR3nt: TGTGCCAGCAGCTTATTTTCACAGGGGAGTGAAGCTTTCTTT
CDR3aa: CASSLFSQGSEAFF

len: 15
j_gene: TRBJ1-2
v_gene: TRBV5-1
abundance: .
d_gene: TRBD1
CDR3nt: TGCGCCAGCAGCTTGGACAGGGGGCTCGGCTATGGCTACACCTTC
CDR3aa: CASSLDRGLGYGYTF

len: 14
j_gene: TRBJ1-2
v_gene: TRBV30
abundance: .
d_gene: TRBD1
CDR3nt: TGTGCCTGGAGTGCACAGGGGGCGCTTGATGGCTACACCTTC
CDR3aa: CAWSAQGALDGYTF

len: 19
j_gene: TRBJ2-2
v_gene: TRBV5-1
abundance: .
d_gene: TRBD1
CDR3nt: TGCGCCAGCAGCTTGGACCCTCCGGGACAGGGGGCGAGCACCGGGGAGCTGTTTTTT
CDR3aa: CASSLDPPGQGASTGELFF

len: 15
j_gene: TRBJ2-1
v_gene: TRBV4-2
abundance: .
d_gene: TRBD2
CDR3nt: TGTGCCAGCAGTCCCGGCGGGGGGGACTACAATGAGCAGTTCTTC
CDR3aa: CASSPGGGDYNEQFF

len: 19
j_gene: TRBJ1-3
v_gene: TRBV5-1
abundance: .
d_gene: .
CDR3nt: TGCGCCAGCAGCTTGGAGGGGGTGCGGGGGCGAGGATCGGGAAACACCATATATTTT
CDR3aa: CASSLEGVRGRGSGNTIYF